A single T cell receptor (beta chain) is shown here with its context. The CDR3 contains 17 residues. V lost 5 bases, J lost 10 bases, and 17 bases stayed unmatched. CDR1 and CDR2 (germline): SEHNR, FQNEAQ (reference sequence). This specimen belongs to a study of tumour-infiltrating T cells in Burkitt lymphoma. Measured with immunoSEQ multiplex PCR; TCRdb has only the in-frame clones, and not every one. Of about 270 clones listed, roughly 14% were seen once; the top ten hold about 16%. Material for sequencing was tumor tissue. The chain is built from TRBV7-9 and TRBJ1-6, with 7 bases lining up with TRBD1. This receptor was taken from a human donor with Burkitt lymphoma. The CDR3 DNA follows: TGTGCCAGCAGCCAACATGAAGCGACAGGGAGTCGGTCACCCCTCCACTTT. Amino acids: CASSQHEATGSRSPLHF.